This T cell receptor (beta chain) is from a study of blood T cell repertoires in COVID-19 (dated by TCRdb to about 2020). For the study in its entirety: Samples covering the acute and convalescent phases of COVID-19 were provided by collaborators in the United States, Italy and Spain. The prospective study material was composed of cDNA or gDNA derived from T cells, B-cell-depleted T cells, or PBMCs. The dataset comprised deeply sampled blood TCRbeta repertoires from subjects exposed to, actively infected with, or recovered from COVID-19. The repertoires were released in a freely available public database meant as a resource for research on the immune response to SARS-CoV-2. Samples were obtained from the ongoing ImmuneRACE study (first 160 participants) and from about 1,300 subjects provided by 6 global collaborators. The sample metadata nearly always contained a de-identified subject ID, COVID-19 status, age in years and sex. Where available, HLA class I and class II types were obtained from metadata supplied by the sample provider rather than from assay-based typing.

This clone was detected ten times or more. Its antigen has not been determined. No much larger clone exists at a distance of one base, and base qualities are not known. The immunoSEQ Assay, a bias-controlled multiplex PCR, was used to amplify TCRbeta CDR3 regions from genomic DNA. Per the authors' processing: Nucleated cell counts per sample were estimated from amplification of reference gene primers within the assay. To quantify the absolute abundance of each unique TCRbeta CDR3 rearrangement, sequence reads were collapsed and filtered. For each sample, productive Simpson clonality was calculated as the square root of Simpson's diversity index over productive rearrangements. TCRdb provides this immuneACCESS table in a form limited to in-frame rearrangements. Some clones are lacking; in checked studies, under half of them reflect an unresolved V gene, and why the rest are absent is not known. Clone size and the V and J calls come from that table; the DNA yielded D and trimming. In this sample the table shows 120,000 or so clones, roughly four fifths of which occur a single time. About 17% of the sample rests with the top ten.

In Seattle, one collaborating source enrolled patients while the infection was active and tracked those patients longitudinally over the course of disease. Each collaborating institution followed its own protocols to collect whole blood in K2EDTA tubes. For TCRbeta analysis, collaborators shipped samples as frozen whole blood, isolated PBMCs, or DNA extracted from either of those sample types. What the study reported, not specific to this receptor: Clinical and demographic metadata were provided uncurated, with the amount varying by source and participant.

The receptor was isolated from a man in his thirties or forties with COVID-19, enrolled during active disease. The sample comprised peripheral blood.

The sequenced DNA is TGTGCCAGTAGTAGGGATACAGGGGCCCTCACCGGGGAGCTGTTTTTT. Its protein is CASSRDTGALTGELFF. This chain is built from TRBV19 and TRBJ2-2; TRBD1 lines up with 7 middle nucleotides. V loses 4 bases at its end and J loses 4 bases; junction bases beyond the gene matches: 9. The germline V gene (reference sequence) yields LNHDA for CDR1 and SQIVND for CDR2. Its CDR3 holds 16 amino acids, cysteine through phenylalanine. Only the CDR3 DNA stays, 48 bases, in frame from base 1.